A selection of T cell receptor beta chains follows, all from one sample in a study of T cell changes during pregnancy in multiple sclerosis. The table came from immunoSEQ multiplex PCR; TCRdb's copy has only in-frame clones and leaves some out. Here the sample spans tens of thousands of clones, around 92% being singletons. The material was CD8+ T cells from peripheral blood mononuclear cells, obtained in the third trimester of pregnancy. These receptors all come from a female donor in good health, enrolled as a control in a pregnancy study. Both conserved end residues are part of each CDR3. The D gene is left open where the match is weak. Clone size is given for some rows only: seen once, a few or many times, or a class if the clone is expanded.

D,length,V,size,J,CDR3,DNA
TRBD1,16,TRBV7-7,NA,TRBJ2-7,CASSLGPGQGADEQYF,TGTGCTAGCAGCTTGGGGCCGGGACAGGGGGCCGACGAGCAGTACTTC
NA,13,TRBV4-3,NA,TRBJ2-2,CASSPKEAGELFF,TGCGCCAGCAGCCCTAAGGAGGCCGGGGAGCTGTTTTTT
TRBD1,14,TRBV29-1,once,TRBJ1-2,CSVHRGTGNYGYTF,TGCAGCGTCCACCGGGGGACAGGGAACTATGGCTACACCTTC
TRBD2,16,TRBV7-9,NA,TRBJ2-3,CASSGTSGGLADTQYF,TGTGCCAGCAGCGGGACTAGCGGGGGCTTGGCAGATACGCAGTATTTT
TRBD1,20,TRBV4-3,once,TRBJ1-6,CASSQAFARQGRSYNSPLHF,TGCGCCAGCAGCCAAGCCTTCGCCAGACAGGGTCGGTCCTATAATTCACCCCTCCACTTT
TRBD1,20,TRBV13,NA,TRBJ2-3,CASSFRTGGGSLGVTDTQYF,TGTGCCAGCAGTTTTAGGACAGGGGGCGGATCTTTAGGAGTGACAGATACGCAGTATTTT
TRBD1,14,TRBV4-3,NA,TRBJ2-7,CASSQDRGTYEQYF,TGCGCCAGCAGCCAAGACAGGGGGACCTACGAGCAGTACTTC
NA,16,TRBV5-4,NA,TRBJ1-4,CASSSDDSPTNEKLFF,TGTGCCAGCAGCTCTGACGACAGCCCAACTAATGAAAAACTGTTTTTT
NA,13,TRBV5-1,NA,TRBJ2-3,CASSPLATDTQYF,TGCGCCAGCAGTCCCCTAGCTACGGATACGCAGTATTTT
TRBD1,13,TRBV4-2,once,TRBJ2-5,CASSQGQGKTQYF,TGTGCCAGCAGCCAAGGACAGGGAAAGACCCAGTACTTC
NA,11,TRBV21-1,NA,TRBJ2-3,CASRGRDTQYF,TGTGCCAGCAGGGGGAGGGATACGCAGTATTTT
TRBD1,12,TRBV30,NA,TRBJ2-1,CAWSGGTGSEFF,TGTGCCTGGAGTGGAGGGACAGGTTCTGAGTTCTTC
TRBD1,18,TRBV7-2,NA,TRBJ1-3,CASSLESGARTGGNTIYF,TGTGCCAGCAGCTTAGAATCGGGAGCCCGGACAGGAGGAAACACCATATATTTT
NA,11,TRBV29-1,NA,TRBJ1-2,CSVGTDYGYTF,TGCAGCGTTGGAACAGACTATGGCTACACCTTC
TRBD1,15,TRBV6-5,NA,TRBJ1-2,CASSYRDRVLGGYTF,TGTGCCAGCAGTTACCGGGACAGGGTCTTAGGGGGCTACACCTTC
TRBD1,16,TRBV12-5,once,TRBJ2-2,CASGLDRTGGTGELFF,TGTGCTAGTGGTTTGGACCGGACAGGGGGGACCGGGGAGCTGTTTTTT
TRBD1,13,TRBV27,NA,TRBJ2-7,CASSLTDRDEQYF,TGTGCCAGCAGTTTAACGGACAGGGACGAGCAGTACTTC
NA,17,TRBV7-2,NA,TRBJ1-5,CASSLDTGYWGNQPQHF,TGTGCCAGCAGCTTAGACACAGGATATTGGGGCAATCAGCCCCAGCATTTT
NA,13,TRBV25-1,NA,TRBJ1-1,CASRAGVGTEAFF,TGTGCCAGCAGGGCAGGGGTCGGCACTGAAGCTTTCTTT
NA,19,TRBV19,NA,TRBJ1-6,CASSIGQDQISSYNSPLHF,TGTGCCAGTAGTATAGGACAGGACCAGATAAGCTCCTATAATTCACCCCTCCACTTT
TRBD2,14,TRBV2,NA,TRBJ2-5,CASSEGTSLETQYF,TGTGCCAGCAGTGAAGGGACTAGCCTAGAGACCCAGTACTTC
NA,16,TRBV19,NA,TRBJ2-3,CASSIAKGGSTDTQYF,TGTGCCAGTAGTATAGCTAAGGGGGGGAGCACAGATACGCAGTATTTT
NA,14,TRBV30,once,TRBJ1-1,CAWSVLGLGTEAFF,TGTGCCTGGAGTGTACTAGGGCTTGGGACTGAAGCTTTCTTT
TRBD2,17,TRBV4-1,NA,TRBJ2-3,CASSYGTSGGRTDTQYF,TGCGCCAGCAGCTACGGGACTAGCGGGGGCCGGACAGATACGCAGTATTTT
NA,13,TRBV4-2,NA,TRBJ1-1,CASSPGGNTEAFF,TGTGCCAGCAGCCCAGGAGGGAACACTGAAGCTTTCTTT
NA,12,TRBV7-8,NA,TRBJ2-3,CASSGVDLTQYF,TGTGCCAGCAGCGGTGTAGATTTGACGCAGTATTTT
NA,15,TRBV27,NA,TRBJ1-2,CASSAGIAANYGYTF,TGTGCCAGCAGTGCCGGGATAGCCGCTAACTATGGCTACACCTTC
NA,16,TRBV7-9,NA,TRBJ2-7,CASSPGSPGPTYEQYF,TGTGCCAGCAGCCCCGGCTCCCCAGGTCCGACCTACGAGCAGTACTTC
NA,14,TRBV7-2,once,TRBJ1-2,CASRPGQTNYGYTF,TGTGCCAGCAGACCTGGACAAACTAACTATGGCTACACCTTC
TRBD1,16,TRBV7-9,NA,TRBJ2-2,CASSFRQGRDTGELFF,TGTGCCAGCAGCTTTAGACAGGGCCGGGACACCGGGGAGCTGTTTTTT
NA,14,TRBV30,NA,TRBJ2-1,CAWSVPPSPDEQFF,TGTGCCTGGAGTGTACCCCCTAGCCCCGATGAGCAGTTCTTC
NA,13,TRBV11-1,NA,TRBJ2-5,CASSLEAEETQYF,TGTGCCAGCAGCTTGGAGGCAGAGGAGACCCAGTACTTC
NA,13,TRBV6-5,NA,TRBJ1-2,CASSYSQGYGYTF,TGTGCCAGCAGTTACTCTCAGGGCTATGGCTACACCTTC
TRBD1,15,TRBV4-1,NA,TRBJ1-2,CASSQGTDLVYGYTF,TGCGCCAGCAGCCAGGGGACAGATCTAGTCTATGGCTACACCTTC
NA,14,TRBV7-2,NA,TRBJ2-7,CASSPDYSSYEQYF,TGTGCCAGCAGCCCAGACTACAGCTCCTACGAGCAGTACTTC
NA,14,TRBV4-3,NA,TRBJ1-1,CASSQDRWNTEAFF,TGCGCCAGCAGCCAAGATCGGTGGAACACTGAAGCTTTCTTT
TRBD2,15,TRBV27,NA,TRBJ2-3,CASSLLAGATDTQYF,TGTGCCAGCAGTTTATTAGCGGGGGCCACAGATACGCAGTATTTT
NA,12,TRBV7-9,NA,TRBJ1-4,CASRFIDEKLFF,TGTGCCAGCAGATTCATTGATGAAAAACTGTTTTTT